This TCR gamma chain derives from a study of gamma-delta chains in newborns, infants, children. Study-wide background: Microbial exposure reportedly drives polyclonal innate γδ T cell expansion after birth.

TCRdb applied CATT to the reads for clone calling. In the table there are 1,100 or so gamma-chain clones, roughly 35% of which are singletons. The germline gives CDR1 GITISATS, CDR2 ISYDGTV (reference sequence). This CDR3 region has 16 residues. With 0 bases clipped from V and 9 bases from J, the junction kept 5 bases outside the gene matches. Notes on this clone: TCRdb records a much larger clone's protein for this DNA, with a difference at residue 8 that likely arises from a read error; the protein given is the translation of the DNA. This sample includes further DNA sequences coding for the same CDR3.

The genes are TRGV9 and TRGJP. No J gene was available from TCRdb, and it was assigned here by a germline match of the DNA. The sequenced material came from blood. The source of this sequence is a child who was a newborn, infant or young child, either healthy, febrile or measles-vaccinated (not recorded which). The CDR3 here is CALWEVRGLGKKIKVF. The DNA for the CDR3 is TGTGCCTTGTGGGAGGTGCGGGGGTTGGGCAAAAAAATCAAGGTATTT.